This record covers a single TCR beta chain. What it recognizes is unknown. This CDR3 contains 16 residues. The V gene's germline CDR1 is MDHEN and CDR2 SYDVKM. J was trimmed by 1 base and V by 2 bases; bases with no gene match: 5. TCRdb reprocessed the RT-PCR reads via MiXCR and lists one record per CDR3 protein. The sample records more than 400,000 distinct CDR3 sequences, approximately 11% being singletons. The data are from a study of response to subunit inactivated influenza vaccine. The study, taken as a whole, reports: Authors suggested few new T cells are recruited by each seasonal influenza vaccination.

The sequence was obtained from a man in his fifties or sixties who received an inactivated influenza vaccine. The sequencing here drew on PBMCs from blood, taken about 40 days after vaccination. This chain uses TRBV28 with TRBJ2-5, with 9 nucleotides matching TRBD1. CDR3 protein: CASSLGDREIQETQYF. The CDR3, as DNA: TGTGCCAGCAGTTTAGGGGACAGGGAAATCCAAGAGACCCAGTACTTC.